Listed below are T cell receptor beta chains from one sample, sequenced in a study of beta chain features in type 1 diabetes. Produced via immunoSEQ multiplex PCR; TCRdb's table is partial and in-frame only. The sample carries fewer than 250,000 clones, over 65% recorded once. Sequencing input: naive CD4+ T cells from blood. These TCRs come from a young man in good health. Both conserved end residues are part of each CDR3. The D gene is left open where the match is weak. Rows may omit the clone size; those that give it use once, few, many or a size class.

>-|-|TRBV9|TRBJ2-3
CASSVAGFATTDTQYF
TGTGCCAGCAGCGTAGCTGGATTCGCCACCACAGATACGCAGTATTTT
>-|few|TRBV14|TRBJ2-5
CASSQVLTRQLQETQYF
TGTGCCAGCAGCCAAGTTCTGACTCGACAGCTCCAAGAGACCCAGTACTTC
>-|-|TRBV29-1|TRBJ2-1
CSVVGRQVAYNEQFF
TGCAGCGTTGTCGGCCGCCAGGTGGCCTACAATGAGCAGTTCTTC
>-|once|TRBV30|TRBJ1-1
CAWDDGGNTEAFF
TGTGCCTGGGACGACGGGGGAAACACTGAAGCTTTCTTT
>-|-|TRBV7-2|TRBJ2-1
CASSFAVEQFF
TGTGCCAGCAGTTTTGCGGTTGAGCAGTTCTTC
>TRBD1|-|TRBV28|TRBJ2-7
CASSLPGQGSHEQYF
TGTGCCAGCAGCTTACCAGGACAGGGGAGTCACGAGCAGTACTTC
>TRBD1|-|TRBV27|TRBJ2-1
CASRSDRAYNEQFF
TGTGCCAGCCGCTCCGACAGGGCCTACAATGAGCAGTTCTTC
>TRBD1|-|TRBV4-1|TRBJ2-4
CASSQGRQGSQYF
TGCGCCAGCAGCCAAGGCAGACAGGGGAGTCAGTACTTC
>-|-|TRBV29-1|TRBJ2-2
CSVWTRHTGELFF
TGCAGCGTTTGGACACGGCACACCGGGGAGCTGTTTTTT
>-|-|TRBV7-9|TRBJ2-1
CASSFVGLSGNEQFF
TGTGCCAGCAGCTTTGTTGGACTAAGTGGCAATGAGCAGTTCTTC
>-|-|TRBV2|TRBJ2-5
CASSGGTGETQYF
TGTGCCAGCAGTGGAGGGACTGGAGAGACCCAGTACTTC
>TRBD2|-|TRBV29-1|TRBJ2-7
CSVQQREAYEQYF
TGCAGCGTTCAACAGCGGGAGGCGTACGAGCAGTACTTC
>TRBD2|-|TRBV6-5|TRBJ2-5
CASSPAGGGETQYF
TGTGCCAGCAGCCCAGCGGGAGGGGGAGAGACCCAGTACTTC
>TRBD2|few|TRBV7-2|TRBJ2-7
CASSLTLAGAGEQYF
TGTGCCAGCAGCTTAACCCTAGCGGGAGCGGGAGAGCAGTACTTC
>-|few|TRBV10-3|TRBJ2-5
CAISERSAGGETQYF
TGTGCCATCAGTGAACGGTCGGCAGGGGGGGAGACCCAGTACTTC
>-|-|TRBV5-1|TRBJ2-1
CASSPTVSSYNEQFF
TGCGCCAGCAGCCCGACAGTTAGCTCCTACAATGAGCAGTTCTTC
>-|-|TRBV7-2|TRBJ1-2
CASSWQGHGYTF
TGTGCCAGCAGCTGGCAGGGCCATGGCTACACCTTC
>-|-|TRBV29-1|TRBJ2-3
CSVGGVITDTQYF
TGCAGCGTTGGAGGGGTGATCACAGATACGCAGTATTTT
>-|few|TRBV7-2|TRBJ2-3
CASTLGTDTQYF
TGTGCCAGCACCTTGGGCACAGATACGCAGTATTTT
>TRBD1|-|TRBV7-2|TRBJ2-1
CASSHRGNGYYNEQFF
TGTGCCAGCAGCCACAGGGGGAACGGATACTACAATGAGCAGTTCTTC
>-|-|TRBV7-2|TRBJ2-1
CASSNTHNEQFF
TGTGCCAGCAGCAACACACACAATGAGCAGTTCTTC
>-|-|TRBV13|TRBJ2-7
CASGRVGAPYEQYF
TGTGCCAGCGGAAGAGTGGGAGCCCCCTACGAGCAGTACTTC
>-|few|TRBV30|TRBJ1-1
CAWILSNTEAFF
TGTGCCTGGATCCTATCGAACACTGAAGCTTTCTTT
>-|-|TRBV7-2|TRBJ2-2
CASSPRSTGELFF
TGTGCCAGCAGCCCTCGGTCCACCGGGGAGCTGTTTTTT
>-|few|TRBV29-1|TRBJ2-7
CSVAPLRRRDEQYF
TGCAGCGTGGCCCCACTGCGGAGAAGGGACGAGCAGTACTTC
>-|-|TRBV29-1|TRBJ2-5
CSVEEWSAPRTQYF
TGCAGCGTTGAAGAGTGGAGTGCCCCCAGGACCCAGTACTTC
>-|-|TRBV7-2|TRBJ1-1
CASSLAPGVNTEAFF
TGTGCCAGCAGCTTAGCCCCGGGAGTGAACACTGAAGCTTTCTTT
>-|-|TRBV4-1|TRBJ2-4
CASSQAVLGKNIQYF
TGCGCCAGCAGCCAAGCGGTTTTGGGCAAAAACATTCAGTACTTC
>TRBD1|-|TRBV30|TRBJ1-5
CAFGQGVAQPQHF
TGTGCCTTCGGACAGGGGGTTGCTCAGCCCCAGCATTTT
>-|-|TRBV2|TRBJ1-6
CASSTTNNSPLHF
TGTGCCAGCAGTACGACGAATAATTCACCCCTCCACTTT
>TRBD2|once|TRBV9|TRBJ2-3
CASSAGLAILSTDTQYF
TGTGCCAGCAGCGCCGGACTAGCGATTCTTAGCACAGATACGCAGTATTTT